These T cell receptor beta chains were read from a single sample in a study of blood T cell repertoires in COVID-19. The data were produced by immunoSEQ multiplex PCR, yet TCRdb's version contains in-frame clones alone and is incomplete. The sample includes 250,000 to 300,000 clones, nearly 90% of them seen just once. The material sequenced was peripheral blood. The receptors derive from a woman in her 30s with COVID-19, enrolled during active disease. Both conserved end residues are part of each CDR3. The D gene is left open where the match is weak. The size entry is marked missing in some rows and otherwise reads once, few, many or a size class.

V	size	J	D	CDR3	DNA
TRBV11-2	-	TRBJ2-7	-	CASSSPGGAYEQYF	TGTGCCAGCAGCTCCCCTGGCGGAGCTTACGAGCAGTACTTC
TRBV13	-	TRBJ2-2	TRBD2	CASNGEEPAGGSNTGELFF	TGTGCCAGCAATGGAGAGGAGCCAGCGGGGGGATCGAACACCGGGGAGCTGTTTTTT
TRBV11-2	-	TRBJ1-1	TRBD1	CASSYRGGVAFF	TGTGCCAGCAGCTACAGGGGCGGAGTGGCTTTCTTT
TRBV2	-	TRBJ1-4	-	CASIDVTWGPRKLFF	TGTGCCAGCATTGATGTTACTTGGGGGCCCCGAAAACTGTTTTTT
TRBV2	-	TRBJ2-1	-	CASSAGENEQFF	TGTGCCAGCAGCGCAGGGGAAAATGAGCAGTTCTTC
TRBV14	-	TRBJ1-1	TRBD1	CASSAYRGTEAFF	TGTGCCAGCAGCGCTTACAGGGGAACTGAAGCTTTCTTT
TRBV11-2	once	TRBJ2-7	-	CASSSRSRVYEQYF	TGTGCCAGCAGCTCACGTTCGAGGGTCTACGAGCAGTACTTC
TRBV11-1	-	TRBJ1-4	-	CASSLIRGEKLFF	TGTGCCAGCAGCTTAATCAGGGGCGAAAAACTGTTTTTT
TRBV10-3	-	TRBJ1-2	TRBD1	CAISSSGTDGYTF	TGTGCCATCAGTTCTTCCGGGACAGATGGCTACACCTTC
TRBV7-2	-	TRBJ2-1	TRBD1	CASSLGGTGSNEQFF	TGTGCCAGCAGCTTAGGGGGGACAGGATCAAATGAGCAGTTCTTC
TRBV10-2	-	TRBJ2-3	-	CASASGGAPAYTQYF	TGCGCCAGCGCATCCGGGGGTGCCCCGGCGTATACGCAGTATTTT
TRBV5-1	-	TRBJ2-5	-	CASSLEASSLQETQYF	TGCGCCAGCAGCTTGGAGGCTAGCAGCCTCCAAGAGACCCAGTACTTC
TRBV14	-	TRBJ1-6	TRBD1	CASSRQGPVNSPLHF	TGTGCCAGCAGCAGACAGGGGCCCGTTAATTCACCCCTCCACTTT
TRBV18	-	TRBJ2-7	TRBD2	CASSPRTSGGGSSYEQYF	TGTGCCAGCTCACCGAGGACTAGCGGGGGAGGGAGCTCCTACGAGCAGTACTTC
TRBV7-9	-	TRBJ1-1	-	CASSPIGVEAFF	TGTGCCAGCAGTCCAATAGGAGTCGAAGCTTTCTTT
TRBV5-1	-	TRBJ2-7	TRBD1	CASSPATGALGAVEQYF	TGCGCCAGCAGCCCTGCGACAGGGGCCCTCGGGGCGGTGGAGCAGTACTTC
TRBV4-1	-	TRBJ1-2	-	CASSRRTEGVYGYTF	TGCGCCAGCAGCCGACGGACGGAGGGAGTCTATGGCTACACCTTC
TRBV6-5	-	TRBJ1-3	-	CASSPGRTGGDTIYF	TGTGCCAGCAGTCCCGGACGGACCGGGGGAGACACCATATATTTT
TRBV28	-	TRBJ2-1	-	CASSSYPARNEQFF	TGTGCCAGCAGTTCCTATCCCGCCAGGAATGAGCAGTTCTTC
TRBV29-1	-	TRBJ1-2	TRBD1	CSVSPLTGERGYTF	TGCAGCGTTTCCCCTTTGACAGGGGAGAGGGGCTACACCTTC
TRBV7-6	few	TRBJ2-1	-	CASSLGTPSYNEQFF	TGTGCCAGCAGCTTAGGTACACCTTCCTACAATGAGCAGTTCTTC
TRBV19	-	TRBJ1-4	-	CASSILGVNEKLFF	TGTGCCAGTAGTATCCTGGGAGTGAATGAAAAACTGTTTTTT
TRBV27	once	TRBJ2-7	TRBD1	CASNPTGVHEQYF	TGTGCCAGCAACCCCACAGGGGTTCACGAGCAGTACTTC
TRBV5-1	-	TRBJ2-7	-	CASSGGNYPTYEQYF	TGCGCCAGCAGCGGCGGGAATTACCCCACCTACGAGCAGTACTTC
TRBV25-1	-	TRBJ1-4	TRBD1	CASRDRGNEKLFF	TGTGCCAGCAGAGACAGGGGTAATGAAAAACTGTTTTTT
TRBV4-1	-	TRBJ2-1	TRBD2	CASSPGLAGGHNEQFF	TGCGCCAGCAGCCCCGGACTAGCGGGGGGCCACAATGAGCAGTTCTTC
TRBV6-5	-	TRBJ1-5	-	CASSYVQGQPQHF	TGTGCCAGCAGTTACGTTCAGGGACAGCCCCAGCATTTT
TRBV2	-	TRBJ2-7	TRBD2	CASSVSGGSSYEQYF	TGTGCCAGCAGTGTCAGCGGGGGGTCCTCCTACGAGCAGTACTTC
TRBV12-5	-	TRBJ2-1	-	CASAGGAYSSSSYNEQFF	TGTGCTAGTGCTGGGGGGGCTTACTCCTCGAGCTCCTACAATGAGCAGTTCTTC
TRBV4-1	few	TRBJ2-1	-	CASSQGGNEQFF	TGCGCCAGCAGCCAAGGAGGAAATGAGCAGTTCTTC
TRBV19	-	TRBJ1-6	TRBD1	CASSTWTGGTSPLHF	TGTGCCAGTAGTACGTGGACAGGGGGTACTTCACCCCTCCACTTT
TRBV3-1/TRBV3-2	-	TRBJ2-3	-	CASSQDRAGFGTDTQYF	TGTGCCAGCAGCCAAGATAGAGCGGGCTTTGGAACAGATACGCAGTATTTT
TRBV30	-	TRBJ1-6	-	CAWSVPGRVNSPLHF	TGTGCCTGGAGTGTACCCGGGCGGGTGAATTCACCCCTCCACTTT
TRBV5-1	-	TRBJ1-2	TRBD1	CASSYGQGDYGYTF	TGCGCCAGCAGCTATGGACAGGGGGACTATGGCTACACCTTC
TRBV4-1	once	TRBJ1-1	-	CASSWFFGTEAFF	TGCGCCAGCAGTTGGTTTTTCGGGACTGAAGCTTTCTTT
TRBV11-2	-	TRBJ1-6	TRBD1	CASSFGRGVVDNSPLHF	TGTGCCAGCAGCTTCGGCAGGGGGGTAGTAGATAATTCACCCCTCCACTTT
TRBV30	-	TRBJ1-2	-	CAWSPIANYGYTF	TGTGCCTGGAGTCCAATAGCTAACTATGGCTACACCTTC
TRBV11-2	-	TRBJ1-2	-	CASKSRGSGDYGYTF	TGTGCCAGCAAGTCTAGGGGCTCGGGAGACTATGGCTACACCTTC
TRBV5-4	-	TRBJ2-2	-	CASSLGTGSGELFF	TGTGCCAGCAGCTTGGGCACGGGGTCCGGGGAGCTGTTTTTT
TRBV4-2	-	TRBJ2-3	TRBD2	CASSQARPLAGAHPSQYF	TGTGCCAGCAGCCAAGCCCGCCCACTAGCGGGGGCCCACCCATCCCAGTATTTT
TRBV5-5	-	TRBJ1-1	-	CASSLEAPRGTEAFF	TGTGCCAGCAGCTTGGAAGCGCCCAGGGGCACTGAAGCTTTCTTT
TRBV6-5	once	TRBJ1-1	TRBD1	CASSYSNRGEAFF	TGTGCCAGCAGTTACTCGAACAGGGGAGAAGCTTTCTTT
TRBV11-2	-	TRBJ1-2	-	CASSYSIAGARYGYTF	TGTGCCAGCAGCTACTCGATTGCGGGGGCGCGCTATGGCTACACCTTC